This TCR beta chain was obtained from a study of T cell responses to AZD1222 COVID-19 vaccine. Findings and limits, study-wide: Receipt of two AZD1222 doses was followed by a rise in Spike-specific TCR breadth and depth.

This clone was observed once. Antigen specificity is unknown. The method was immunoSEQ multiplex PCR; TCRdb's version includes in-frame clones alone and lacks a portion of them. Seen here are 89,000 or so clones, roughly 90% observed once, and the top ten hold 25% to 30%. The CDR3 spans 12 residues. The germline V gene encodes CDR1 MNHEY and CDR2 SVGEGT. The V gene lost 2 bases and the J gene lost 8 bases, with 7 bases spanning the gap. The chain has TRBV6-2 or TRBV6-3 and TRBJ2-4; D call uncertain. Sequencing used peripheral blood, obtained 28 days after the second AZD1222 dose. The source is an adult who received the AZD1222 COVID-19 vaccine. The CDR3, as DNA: TGTGCCAGCAGTTACGGGGTCGACATTCAGTACTTC. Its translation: CASSYGVDIQYF.